One sample yielded the 23 T cell receptor beta chains listed below, sequenced in a study of PD-1 blockade in classical Hodgkin lymphoma. Relapses following autologous stem cell transplantation were seen in all patients, with brentuximab vedotin exposure varying. TCRdb keeps only in-frame clones here, not all; method: immunoSEQ multiplex PCR. The sample lists just over 60,000 clones, 88% occurring once. The sequences come from peripheral blood mononuclear cells (PBMCs), collected at baseline. All receptors derive from a human donor with classical Hodgkin lymphoma.

The V and J genes are TRBV27 and TRBJ1-1; perhaps TRBD1 as D (5 bases). This CDR3 contains 14 residues. CDR1 is MNHEY, CDR2 SMNVEV, per germline (reference sequence). The V and J ends lost 7 bases and 9 bases respectively, with 21 bases between them. This CDR3 reads CASTPPWGEQKAFF. The DNA for the CDR3 is TGTGCCAGCACCCCACCTTGGGGGGAGCAGAAAGCTTTCTTT.

This chain joins TRBV6-5 and TRBJ2-7; a weak D match, TRBD1 (6 bases). CDR3 length equals 13 residues. V was cut by 6 bases and J by 5 bases, with 14 bases left in between. The germline CDR1 and CDR2 sequences are MNHEY and SVGAGI. CDR3 DNA: TGTGCCAGCAGCTATACAGGGTTCCACGAGCAGTACTTC. Translated, it gives CASSYTGFHEQYF.

The chain carries TRBV9 and TRBJ2-7, with TRBD1 identical over 7 bases. Germline V gene lookup returns CDR1 SGDLS and CDR2 YYNGEE. The junction had 20 bases not matched to a gene; V was cut back by 7 bases and J by 7 bases. This CDR3 region has 16 residues. CDR3 nucleotide sequence: TGTGCCAGCGGCCCACAGGGGCAGGTGCTCGGGCGGGAGCAGTACTTC. This sequence encodes CASGPQGQVLGREQYF.

The chain employs TRBV4-1 and TRBJ1-2; TRBD1 matches 8 bases. The CDR3 runs to 16 residues. Per germline, CDR1 MGHRA and CDR2 YSYEKL. Trimming took 1 base from V and 0 from J; bases not matched to a gene: 4. The CDR3 loop reads CASSQGGQAPNYGYTF. The CDR3 DNA sequence: TGCGCCAGCAGCCAAGGGGGACAGGCCCCTAACTATGGCTACACCTTC.

This chain links TRBV15 with TRBJ2-2; D is undetermined. The CDR3 extends over 14 amino acids. Germline V gene data show CDR1 as LNHNV and CDR2 as YYDKDF (reference sequence). The ends were cut back, 0 bases at V and 8 bases at J, with 10 bases in the middle. The CDR3 region has the DNA TGTGCCACCAGCAGAGATCGGTTAGGAGGGGAGCTGTTTTTT. This codes for CATSRDRLGGELFF.

The rearrangement links TRBV11-2 to TRBJ2-3; 7 nucleotides align to TRBD1. V dropped 5 bases and J dropped 0; count of bases not matched to a gene: 5. CDR3 size: 15 residues. Germline V lookup: CDR1 SGHAT, CDR2 FQNNGV. The CDR3 sequence: CASSLRQGSTDTQYF. CDR3 in DNA: TGTGCCAGCAGCCTCCGACAGGGAAGCACAGATACGCAGTATTTT.

This chain joins TRBV30 and TRBJ2-2; D possibly matches TRBD1 or TRBD2 (6 bases each). CDR3 length: 14 residues. Trimming took 4 bases from V and 2 from J, leaving 11 bases between them. Germline V gene data show CDR1 as GTSNPN and CDR2 as SVGIG (reference sequence). CDR3 region: CAWNRGTNTGELFF. The CDR3 DNA follows: TGTGCCTGGAACCGGGGGACAAACACCGGGGAGCTGTTTTTT.

The chain carries TRBV28 and TRBJ2-7; D gene uncertain. Per germline, CDR1 MDHEN and CDR2 SYDVKM. Trimming pared 5 bases from V and 5 bases from J, leaving 7 bases between. The CDR3 is 11 residues long. In DNA, the CDR3 is TGTGCCAGCAGTCCAAAGAACGAGCAGTACTTC. Its protein product is CASSPKNEQYF.

The gene calls are TRBV6-5 and TRBJ1-1; maybe TRBD1 (5 bases). V lost 1 base, J lost 4 bases, and 10 bases lay in between. CDR1 and CDR2 from the germline V gene are MNHEY and SVGAGI. This CDR3 contains 14 residues. For the CDR3, the DNA is TGTGCCAGCAGTTACTTTACTAGGGGCACTGAAGCTTTCTTT. This gives the protein CASSYFTRGTEAFF.

V and J are TRBV2 and TRBJ1-1, with D uncertain. Germline loops: CDR1 SNHLY, CDR2 FYNNEI. Trimming stripped 4 bases from V and 1 base from J, with 4 bases between. This CDR3 spans 12 amino acids. CDR3 DNA sequence: TGTGCCAGCAGTGTTGCGAACACTGAAGCTTTCTTT. This translates into CASSVANTEAFF.

Written as DNA, the CDR3 is TGTGCCATCAGTGCGAACCGGGCGGATGAGCAGTTCTTC. This encodes CAISANRADEQFF. This chain uses TRBV10-3 with TRBJ2-1; D gene uncertain. V was clipped by 4 bases and J by 8 bases, with 12 bases between them. CDR3 length equals 13 residues. Germline values: CDR1 ENHRY, CDR2 SYGVKD.

The genes are TRBV10-3 and TRBJ2-6; the D gene is possibly TRBD2 (5 bases). There are 14 residues in the CDR3. Deletions cut 10 bases from V and 0 bases from J, with 10 bases between. Germline V lookup: CDR1 ENHRY, CDR2 SYGVKD. The CDR3, as DNA: TGTGCCAGTAGGAGGACCTCTGGGGCCAACGTCCTGACTTTC. Its translation: CASRRTSGANVLTF.

The V gene is TRBV30, the J gene TRBJ2-3; 10 bases agree with TRBD1. CDR3 size: 13 residues. V was pared by 8 bases and J by 5 bases, with 7 bases of the junction left unmatched. Germline loops: CDR1 GTSNPN, CDR2 SVGIG (reference sequence). This chain's CDR3 is CAADRGRRDTQYF. CDR3 bases: TGTGCCGCCGACAGGGGGCGTAGAGATACGCAGTATTTT.

The J gene is TRBJ2-7, the V gene TRBV5-4, with D perhaps TRBD1 or TRBD2 (5 bases each). CDR3 size: 13 residues. Per the germline V gene, CDR1 is SGHNT and CDR2 is YYREEE (reference sequence). V was pared by 3 bases and J by 6 bases, with 13 bases between. CDR3 coding DNA: TGTGCCAGCAGCTGGGGACCTTCTACCGAGCAGTACTTC. It yields the protein CASSWGPSTEQYF. Full variable domain (outside the CDR3, taken from reference TRBV5-4 and TRBJ2-7): ETGVTQSPTHLIKTRGQQVTLRCSSQSGHNTVSWYQQALGQGPQFIFQYYREEENGRGNFPPRFSGLQFPNYSSELNVNALELDDSALYLCASSWGPSTEQYFGPGTRLTVT.

This chain connects TRBV6-1 to TRBJ2-3, with no clear D. Trimming stripped 4 bases from V and 4 bases from J, with 12 bases between. The germline V gene has CDR1 MNHNS and CDR2 SASEGT. This CDR3 comprises 14 residues. The CDR3 coding sequence is TGTGCCAGCAGTGGGTTCTCGCGAGCAGATACGCAGTATTTT. It encodes CASSGFSRADTQYF.

This chain uses TRBV27 with TRBJ2-1; 8 bases fit TRBD2. Trimming at V came to 11 bases and at J to 4 bases, leaving 7 bases not matched to a gene. The CDR3 runs to 13 residues. Germline loops: CDR1 MNHEY, CDR2 SMNVEV (reference sequence). Written as DNA, the CDR3 is TGTGCCGCGGCGGGGGGCGCTTACAATGAGCAGTTCTTC. Translation gives CAAAGGAYNEQFF.

The chain couples TRBV5-1 to TRBJ2-7, with 8 bases that match TRBD1. Germline V gene lookup returns CDR1 SGHRS and CDR2 YFSETQ. The CDR3 spans 15 residues. The V gene end was trimmed by 4 bases and the J gene end by 3 bases; junction bases not matched to a gene: 9. DNA for the CDR3: TGCGCCAGCAGCCTCGACAGGGGAGGTATCTACGAGCAGTACTTC. This encodes CASSLDRGGIYEQYF. Based on the CDR3 plus reference TRBV5-1 and TRBJ2-7, the full variable domain is KAGVTQTPRYLIKTRGQQVTLSCSPISGHRSVSWYQQTPGQGLQFLFEYFSETQRNKGNFPGRFSGRQFSNSRSEMNVSTLELGDSALYLCASSLDRGGIYEQYFGPGTRLTVT.

The V call is TRBV19, the J call TRBJ2-7; the match to TRBD2 covers 12 bases. Per germline, CDR1 LNHDA and CDR2 SQIVND (reference sequence). This CDR3 contains 13 residues. The ends lost 7 bases at V and 6 bases at J; junction bases unmatched: 4. The CDR3 DNA reads as TGTGCCAGTACTAGCGGGGGGGCCGGCGAGCAGTACTTC. It translates to CASTSGGAGEQYF.

CDR3 sequence (DNA): TGTGCCAGCAGCATTCCGGGGGGCAACTCGGAAGATACGCAGTATTTT. Protein: CASSIPGGNSEDTQYF. The chain couples TRBV4-2 to TRBJ2-3; D is possibly TRBD2 (7 bases). Trimming shortened V by 5 bases and J by 5 bases, and 20 bases separated the two germline ends. There are 16 residues in the CDR3. Per germline, CDR1 LGHNA and CDR2 YNFKEQ.

V gene TRBV7-9 combines with J gene TRBJ1-1; weak D call: TRBD1 (5 bases). Germline V gene sequence: CDR1 SEHNR, CDR2 FQNEAQ (reference sequence). This CDR3 comprises 13 residues. V was trimmed by 6 bases and J by 5 bases, leaving 13 bases between them. The CDR3, as DNA: TGTGCCAGCAGGACGGACGGGACGACTGAAGCTTTCTTT. This codes for CASRTDGTTEAFF.

The rearrangement uses TRBV27 and TRBJ2-5, with a possible D match to TRBD1 (5 bases). This CDR3 has 17 residues. Germline CDR1 is MNHEY and CDR2 is SMNVEV (reference sequence). V lost 4 bases and J 0 bases, leaving 18 bases between the germline ends. The CDR3 here is CASSSLPSTEYQETQYF. DNA for the CDR3: TGTGCCAGCAGTTCCTTACCTTCGACAGAGTACCAAGAGACCCAGTACTTC.

The chain joins TRBV30 to TRBJ1-3; possibly TRBD1 for D (5 bases). The CDR3 has 14 amino acids. From germline, CDR1 is GTSNPN and CDR2 SVGIG (reference sequence). Trimming took 5 bases from V and 3 from J, leaving 14 bases between them. The CDR3 DNA reads as TGTGCCTGGGACCGTCGACAGTATGGAAACACCATATATTTT. Translating it yields CAWDRRQYGNTIYF.

The V gene is TRBV29-1, the J gene TRBJ1-5; the D is unclear. With 6 bases removed from V and 7 bases from J, the gap between germline ends came to 13 bases. Germline V gives CDR1 SQVTM, CDR2 ANQGSEA. The CDR3 runs to 12 residues. The CDR3 coding sequence is TGCAGCGTCCAGCAGCCCGGGCAGCCCCAGCATTTT. It codes for CSVQQPGQPQHF.